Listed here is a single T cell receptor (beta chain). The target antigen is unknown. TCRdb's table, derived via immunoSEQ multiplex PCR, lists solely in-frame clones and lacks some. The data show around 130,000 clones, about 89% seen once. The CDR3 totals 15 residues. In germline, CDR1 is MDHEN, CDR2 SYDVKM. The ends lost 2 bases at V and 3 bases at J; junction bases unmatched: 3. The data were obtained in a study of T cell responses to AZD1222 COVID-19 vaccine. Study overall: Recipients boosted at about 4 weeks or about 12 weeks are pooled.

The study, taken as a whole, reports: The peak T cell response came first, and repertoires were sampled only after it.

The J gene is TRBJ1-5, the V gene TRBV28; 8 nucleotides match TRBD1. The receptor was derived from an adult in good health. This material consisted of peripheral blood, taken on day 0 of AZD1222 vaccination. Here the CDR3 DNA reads TGTGCCAGCAGTTTAGGGGACAGGATCAATCAGCCCCAGCATTTT. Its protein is CASSLGDRINQPQHF.